These T cell receptor beta chains were read from a single sample in a study of blood T cell repertoires in COVID-19. TCRdb's copy holds only in-frame clones and misses some; the assay was immunoSEQ multiplex PCR. Among about 110,000 clones listed, roughly 83% were seen once. Sequencing was done on a sample of peripheral blood. The source is a woman between 65 and 79 years old with acute or convalescent COVID-19. CDR3s include the opening cysteine and the closing phenylalanine or tryptophan. Some rows mark clone size as missing; the rest say once, few, many or name a class of expanded clone.

>TRBJ2-5|NA|TRBV5-4
CASSLEAGGQETQYF
>TRBJ1-1|NA|TRBV29-1
CSVDKGLSTEAFF
>TRBJ1-5|NA|TRBV19
CASSIAGPNQPQHF
>TRBJ1-1|NA|TRBV5-1
CASSSQGGTEAFF
>TRBJ2-3|NA|TRBV20-1
CSASKGLRTDTQYF
>TRBJ2-5|once|TRBV29-1
CSVEPQQETQYF
>TRBJ2-5|NA|TRBV6-5
CASSLVRGGETQYF
>TRBJ2-7|NA|TRBV7-8
CVSSSSGTSNGEQYF
>TRBJ1-2|NA|TRBV5-1
CASSLYGQENYGYTF
>TRBJ2-7|NA|TRBV19
CASSTQRTSEVEQYF
>TRBJ2-3|NA|TRBV12-5
CASGLEVGGRDTQYF
>TRBJ1-2|NA|TRBV7-8
CASSPHTGDYGYTF
>TRBJ1-5|NA|TRBV6-5
CASSYSDRGNQPQHF
>TRBJ2-7|few|TRBV5-4
CASSLTGGSSYEQYF
>TRBJ1-2|NA|TRBV19
CASTMEANYGYTF
>TRBJ2-1|few|TRBV11-3
CASSLASGLFVNEQFF
>TRBJ2-1|NA|TRBV19
CASSVGLAGYEQFF
>TRBJ2-5|NA|TRBV7-8
CASRRRAAGGQETQYF
>TRBJ2-7|NA|TRBV7-9
CASSPGGDGTYEQYF
>TRBJ1-2|once|TRBV6-1
CASSEHPRGTNYGYTF
>TRBJ2-3|NA|TRBV29-1
CSVEDPGQGAADTQYF
>TRBJ1-2|NA|TRBV11-2
CASSHRDRGLRGYTF
>TRBJ1-6|NA|TRBV7-9
CASSLGSDNSPLHF
>TRBJ1-3|NA|TRBV2
CASRAGQSLSGNTIYF
>TRBJ2-2|NA|TRBV7-3
CASSLTGGLAGGHTGELFF
>TRBJ2-2|NA|TRBV7-6
CASSLDHLETGELFF
>TRBJ1-3|NA|TRBV4-2
CASSQDSGTGNTIYF
>TRBJ1-1|NA|TRBV29-1
CSVHRIPNTEAFF
>TRBJ2-1|NA|TRBV5-4
CVSGMSYNEQFF
>TRBJ2-3|once|TRBV9
CASSALDTDTQYF
>TRBJ2-6|NA|TRBV7-3
CASSLIQGASTSGANVLTF
>TRBJ2-5|NA|TRBV29-1
CSVTSGSYQETQYF
>TRBJ1-2|NA|TRBV24-1
CATSGDRGREGYTF
>TRBJ1-2|NA|TRBV7-9
CASSPLGQAGNGYTF
>TRBJ1-1|NA|TRBV29-1
CSGSTGVTEAFF
>TRBJ2-1|NA|TRBV9
CASSVLPSSYNEQFF
>TRBJ2-1|NA|TRBV6-6
CASSPRPISTSPNNEQFF
>TRBJ1-1|NA|TRBV27
CASSLSGGGEAFF
>TRBJ1-2|once|TRBV6-5
CASRRGGAGYGYTF
>TRBJ1-2|NA|TRBV20-1
CSASIGTTNYGYTF
>TRBJ2-1|NA|TRBV13
CASSLTRRDEQFF
>TRBJ2-1|few|TRBV28
CASSLTGSHSYNEQFF
>TRBJ1-1|few|TRBV5-1
CASSLDRAMNTEAFF
>TRBJ2-1|NA|TRBV7-2
CASSLAGTNYNEQFF
>TRBJ2-7|NA|TRBV28
CASSFGGTYEQYF
>TRBJ2-1|NA|TRBV3-1/TRBV3-2
CASSQDEVGRQFF
>TRBJ1-5|NA|TRBV24-1
CAPEGKVRQPQHF
>TRBJ2-7|NA|TRBV7-9
CASSLEGDRGEQYF
>TRBJ1-5|once|TRBV19
CASSIDHATADNQPQHF
>TRBJ2-4|NA|TRBV6-5
CASSYVAGAAKNIQYF
>TRBJ2-5|NA|TRBV18
CASSLGGASETQYF
>TRBJ1-1|NA|TRBV11-2
CASSLRQGYTEAFF